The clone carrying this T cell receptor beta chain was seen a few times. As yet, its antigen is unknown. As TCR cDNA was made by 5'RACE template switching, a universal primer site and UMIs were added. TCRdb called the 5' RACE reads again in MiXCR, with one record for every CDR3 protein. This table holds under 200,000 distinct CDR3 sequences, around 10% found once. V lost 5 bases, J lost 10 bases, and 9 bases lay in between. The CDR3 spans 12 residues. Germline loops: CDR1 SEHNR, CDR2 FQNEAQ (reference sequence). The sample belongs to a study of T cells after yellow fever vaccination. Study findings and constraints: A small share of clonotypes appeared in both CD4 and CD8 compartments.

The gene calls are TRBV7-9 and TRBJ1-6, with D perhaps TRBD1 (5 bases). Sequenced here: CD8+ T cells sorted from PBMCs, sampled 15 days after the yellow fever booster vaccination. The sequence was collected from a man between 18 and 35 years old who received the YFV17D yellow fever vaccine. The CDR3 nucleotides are TGTGCCAGCAGCCTAGGGGTCTCACCCCTCCACTTT. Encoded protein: CASSLGVSPLHF.